The rows below give T cell receptor beta chains drawn from one sample of a study of lung T cells in sarcoidosis with Löfgren's syndrome. TCRdb recomputed calls from the reads with MiXCR, one row per CDR3 protein. The sample consists of 55,000 to 80,000 distinct CDR3 sequences, approximately 21% of them appearing once. The sequencing input was CD4+ T cells from PBMCs. The receptors originated from a human donor with sarcoidosis (Löfgren's syndrome or another form), or a control subject (not recorded which). Each CDR3 is given with its conserved first and last residue. A D gene is named only where the DNA matches it firmly. Size values are once, few and many counts, or a class for expanded clones, and some rows have none.

TRBV3-1	TRBJ1-1	NA	NA	CASSQELESRGTEAFF	TGTGCCAGCAGCCAAGAATTGGAGAGTAGGGGCACTGAAGCTTTCTTT
TRBV5-1	TRBJ1-3	NA	many	CASSLEGQYGNTIYF	TGCGCCAGCAGCTTAGAGGGGCAATATGGAAACACCATATATTTT
TRBV7-2	TRBJ1-1	NA	many	CASSILGTEAFF	TGTGCCAGCAGCATTCTCGGTACTGAAGCTTTCTTT
TRBV7-7	TRBJ2-5	NA	few	CASSLVYGAQETQYF	TGTGCCAGCAGCTTAGTTTACGGGGCCCAAGAGACCCAGTACTTC
TRBV12-3/TRBV12-4	TRBJ2-1	NA	NA	CASSLHPIGEQFF	TGTGCCAGCAGTTTACACCCAATCGGTGAGCAGTTCTTC
TRBV20-1	TRBJ2-1	NA	many	CSARASGGEQFF	TGCAGTGCTAGAGCCTCCGGAGGTGAGCAGTTCTTC
TRBV5-1	TRBJ2-1	TRBD2	few	CASSGTSGGSSYNEQFF	TGCGCCAGCAGCGGGACTAGCGGGGGGAGCTCCTACAATGAGCAGTTCTTC
TRBV7-8	TRBJ1-6	TRBD1	NA	CASSLATGANSPLHF	TGTGCCAGCAGCTTAGCGACAGGGGCCAATTCACCCCTCCACTTT
TRBV5-5	TRBJ1-1	NA	NA	CASSLGRDTEAFF	TGTGCCAGCAGCCTGGGGCGGGACACTGAAGCTTTCTTT
TRBV7-2	TRBJ2-5	NA	many	CASSTRQPQETQYF	TGTGCCAGCAGCACCCGACAGCCTCAAGAGACCCAGTACTTC
TRBV28	TRBJ2-1	NA	many	CASIPYGGTFNEQFF	TGTGCCAGCATTCCCTACGGTGGGACGTTCAATGAGCAGTTCTTC
TRBV19	TRBJ2-5	NA	NA	CASSIARGLQETQYF	TGTGCCAGTAGTATAGCCAGGGGACTTCAAGAGACCCAGTACTTC
TRBV27	TRBJ2-4	NA	many	CASSYSRALAKNIQYF	TGTGCCAGCAGTTACTCCCGGGCGCTAGCCAAAAACATTCAGTACTTC
TRBV5-1	TRBJ2-1	NA	NA	CASSLGDEDNEQFF	TGCGCCAGCAGCTTGGGGGACGAAGACAATGAGCAGTTCTTC
TRBV20-1	TRBJ1-5	NA	many	CSASAGDQPQHF	TGCAGTGCTAGTGCAGGCGATCAGCCCCAGCATTTT
TRBV29-1	TRBJ1-2	NA	NA	CSPGGYTF	TGCAGCCCCGGGGGCTACACCTTC
TRBV24-1	TRBJ2-1	NA	many	CATRATGYEQFF	TGTGCCACCAGGGCCACGGGGTATGAGCAGTTCTTC
TRBV20-1	TRBJ1-2	NA	many	CSAHAETYGYTF	TGCAGTGCCCATGCAGAGACTTATGGCTACACCTTC
TRBV28	TRBJ1-2	NA	many	CASSPGPRGYTF	TGTGCCAGCAGTCCAGGCCCCCGAGGCTACACCTTC
TRBV20-1	TRBJ1-4	NA	many	CSARDQGRRNEKLFF	TGCAGTGCTAGAGATCAAGGACGGCGAAATGAAAAACTGTTTTTT
TRBV12-3/TRBV12-4	TRBJ1-1	TRBD1	few	CASRLDRVGTEAFF	TGTGCCAGCAGACTGGACAGGGTAGGCACTGAAGCTTTCTTT